This T cell receptor (beta chain) was obtained from a study of T-cell reconstitution after alpha-beta-depleted transplantation in children. Study findings and constraints: Recipient T cells and thymic progenitors that survived gave rise to the high TCRbeta diversity observed at day 60 in some patients. Newly produced T cells mostly provided counts and TCRbeta diversity after one year, as hyperexpanded clones declined. As was reported, about two months after transplant, alpha-beta T cells came from several hundred expanded graft clones.

Preparation of the TCRbeta library used unique molecular identifiers. In TCRdb, the PCR reads were re-called with MiXCR into one record per CDR3 protein. The data contain about 300,000 distinct CDR3 sequences, 6% to 10% of them singletons. Germline CDR1 DFQATT, CDR2 SNEGSKA (reference sequence). The CDR3 sequence is 14 residues long. The V end lost 1 base, the J end lost 3 bases, and 10 bases lay between the germline ends. To note about this clonotype: Its target is unknown.

The material was peripheral blood, obtained 360 days after TCRalphabeta/CD19-depleted stem cell transplant. The rearrangement joins TRBV20-1 to TRBJ2-4; TRBD2 might be the D (5 bases). This clonotype was sampled from a female patient aged 2-10 years who had a stem cell transplant for Fanconi anemia, so the T cells may come from the graft donor. CDR3 region: CSARGPEGKNIQYF. The CDR3, as DNA: TGCAGTGCTAGAGGGCCCGAGGGCAAAAACATTCAGTACTTC.